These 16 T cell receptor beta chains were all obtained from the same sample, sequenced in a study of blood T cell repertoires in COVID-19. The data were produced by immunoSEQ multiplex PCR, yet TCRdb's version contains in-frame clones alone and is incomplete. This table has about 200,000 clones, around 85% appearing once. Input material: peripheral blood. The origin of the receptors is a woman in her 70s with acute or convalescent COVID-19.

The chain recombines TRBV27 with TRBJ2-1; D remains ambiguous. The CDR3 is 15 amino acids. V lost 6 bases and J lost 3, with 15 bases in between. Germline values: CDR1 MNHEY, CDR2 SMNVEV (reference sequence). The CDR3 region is CASSLLPPLYNEQFF. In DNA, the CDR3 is TGTGCCAGCAGCCTACTTCCCCCGCTCTACAATGAGCAGTTCTTC.

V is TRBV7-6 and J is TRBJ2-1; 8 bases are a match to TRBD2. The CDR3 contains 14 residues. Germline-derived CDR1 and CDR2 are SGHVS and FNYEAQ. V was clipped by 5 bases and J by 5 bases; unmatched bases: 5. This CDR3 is CASSRIAGNNEQFF. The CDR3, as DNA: TGTGCCAGCAGCCGCATAGCGGGGAACAATGAGCAGTTCTTC.

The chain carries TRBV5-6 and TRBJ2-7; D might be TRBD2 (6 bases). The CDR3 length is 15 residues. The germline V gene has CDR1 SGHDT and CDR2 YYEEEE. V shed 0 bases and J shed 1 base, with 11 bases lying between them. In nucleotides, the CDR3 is TGTGCCAGCAGCTTGGTAGCGGCGCGGTCCTACGAGCAGTACTTC. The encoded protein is CASSLVAARSYEQYF.

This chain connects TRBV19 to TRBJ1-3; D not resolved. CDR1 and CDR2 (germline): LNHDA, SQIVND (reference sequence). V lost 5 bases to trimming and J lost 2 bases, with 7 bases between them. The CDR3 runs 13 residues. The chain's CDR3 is CASSRRAGNTIYF. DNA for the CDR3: TGTGCCAGTAGTCGCCGAGCTGGAAACACCATATATTTT.

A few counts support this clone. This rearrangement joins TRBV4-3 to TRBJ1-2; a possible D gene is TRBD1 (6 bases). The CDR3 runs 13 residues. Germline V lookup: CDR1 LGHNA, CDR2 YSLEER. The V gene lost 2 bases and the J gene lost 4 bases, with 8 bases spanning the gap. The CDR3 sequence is CASSQRGTYGYTF. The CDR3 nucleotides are TGCGCCAGCAGCCAAAGGGGGACCTATGGCTACACCTTC.

CDR3 DNA: TGTGCCAGCAGCTTGTCAGAAGAGACCCAGTACTTC. Protein: CASSLSEETQYF. This chain links TRBV5-5 with TRBJ2-5; D call uncertain. The germline gives CDR1 SGHKS, CDR2 YYEKEE (reference sequence). V was trimmed by 1 base and J by 3 bases, leaving 4 bases between them. This CDR3 has 12 amino acids.

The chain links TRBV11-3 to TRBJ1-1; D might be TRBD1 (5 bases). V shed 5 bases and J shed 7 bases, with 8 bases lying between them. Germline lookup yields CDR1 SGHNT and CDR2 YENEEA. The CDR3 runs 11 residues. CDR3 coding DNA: TGTGCCAGCAGCCTGACAGTTGAAGCTTTCTTT. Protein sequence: CASSLTVEAFF.

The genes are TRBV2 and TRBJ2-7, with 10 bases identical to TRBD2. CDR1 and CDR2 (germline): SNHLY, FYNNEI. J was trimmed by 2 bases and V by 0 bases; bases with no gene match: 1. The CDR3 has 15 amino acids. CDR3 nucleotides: TGTGCCAGCAGTGAAGCTAGCGGGGGGACCTACGAGCAGTACTTC. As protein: CASSEASGGTYEQYF.

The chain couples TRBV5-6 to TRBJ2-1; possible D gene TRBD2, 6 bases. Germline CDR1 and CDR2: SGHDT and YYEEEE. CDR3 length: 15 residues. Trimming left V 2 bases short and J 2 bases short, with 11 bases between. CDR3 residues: CASSLGAGPYNEQFF. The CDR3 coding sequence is TGTGCCAGCAGCTTAGGGGCGGGACCCTACAATGAGCAGTTCTTC.

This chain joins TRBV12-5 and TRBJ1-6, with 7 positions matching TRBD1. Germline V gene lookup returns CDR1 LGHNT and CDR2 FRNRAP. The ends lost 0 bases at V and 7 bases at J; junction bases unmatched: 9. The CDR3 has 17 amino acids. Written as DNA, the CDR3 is TGTGCTAGTGGTTTGGTACTAGGACAGGAGCGAAATTCACCCCTCCACTTT. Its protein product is CASGLVLGQERNSPLHF. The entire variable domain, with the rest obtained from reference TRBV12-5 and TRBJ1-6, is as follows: DARVTQTPRHKVTEMGQEVTMRCQPILGHNTVFWYRQTMMQGLELLAYFRNRAPLDDSGMPKDRFSAEMPDATLATLKIQPSEPRDSAVYFCASGLVLGQERNSPLHFGNGTRLTVT.

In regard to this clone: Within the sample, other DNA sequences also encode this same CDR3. The CDR3 sequence is CASSLGGGYEQYF. CDR3 nucleotide sequence: TGTGCCAGCAGCTTGGGGGGAGGGTACGAGCAGTACTTC. The chain carries TRBV5-4 and TRBJ2-7; 7 bases are a match to TRBD2. The J segment lost 4 bases and the V segment lost 0 bases, leaving 1 base of the junction unmatched. Germline CDR1 is SGHNT and CDR2 is YYREEE (reference sequence). The length of the CDR3 is 13 residues.

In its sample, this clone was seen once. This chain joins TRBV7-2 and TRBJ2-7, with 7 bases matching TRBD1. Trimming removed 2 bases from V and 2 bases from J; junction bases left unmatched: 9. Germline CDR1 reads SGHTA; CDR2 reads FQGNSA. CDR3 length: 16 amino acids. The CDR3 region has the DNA TGTGCCAGCAGCTTACCAGGGACAGCCATTGCCTACGAGCAGTACTTC. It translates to CASSLPGTAIAYEQYF.

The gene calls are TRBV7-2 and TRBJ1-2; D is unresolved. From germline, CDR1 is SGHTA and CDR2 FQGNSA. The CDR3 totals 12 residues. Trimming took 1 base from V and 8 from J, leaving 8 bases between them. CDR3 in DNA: TGTGCCAGCAGCTTAGAGGCGGGGGGCTACACCTTC. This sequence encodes CASSLEAGGYTF. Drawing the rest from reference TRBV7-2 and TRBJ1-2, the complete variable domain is GAGVSQSPSNKVTEKGKDVELRCDPISGHTALYWYRQSLGQGLEFLIYFQGNSAPDKSGLPSDRFSAERTGGSVSTLTIQRTQQEDSAVYLCASSLEAGGYTFGSGTRLTVV.

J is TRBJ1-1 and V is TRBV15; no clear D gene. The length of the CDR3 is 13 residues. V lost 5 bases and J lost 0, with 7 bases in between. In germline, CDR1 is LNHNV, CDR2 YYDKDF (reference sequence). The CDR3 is CATSQTLNTEAFF. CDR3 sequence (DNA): TGTGCCACCAGCCAGACTCTGAACACTGAAGCTTTCTTT.

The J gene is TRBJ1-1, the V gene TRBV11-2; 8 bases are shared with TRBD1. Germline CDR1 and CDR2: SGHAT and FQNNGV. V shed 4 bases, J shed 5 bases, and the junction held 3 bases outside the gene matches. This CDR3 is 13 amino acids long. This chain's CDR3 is CASSSWDRTEAFF. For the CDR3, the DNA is TGTGCCAGCAGCTCATGGGACAGGACTGAAGCTTTCTTT.

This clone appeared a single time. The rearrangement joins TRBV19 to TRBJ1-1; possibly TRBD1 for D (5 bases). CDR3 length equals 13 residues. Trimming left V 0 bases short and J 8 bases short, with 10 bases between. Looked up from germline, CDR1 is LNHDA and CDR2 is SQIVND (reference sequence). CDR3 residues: CASSIDPTGEAFF. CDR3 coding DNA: TGTGCCAGTAGTATAGATCCCACAGGAGAAGCTTTCTTT.